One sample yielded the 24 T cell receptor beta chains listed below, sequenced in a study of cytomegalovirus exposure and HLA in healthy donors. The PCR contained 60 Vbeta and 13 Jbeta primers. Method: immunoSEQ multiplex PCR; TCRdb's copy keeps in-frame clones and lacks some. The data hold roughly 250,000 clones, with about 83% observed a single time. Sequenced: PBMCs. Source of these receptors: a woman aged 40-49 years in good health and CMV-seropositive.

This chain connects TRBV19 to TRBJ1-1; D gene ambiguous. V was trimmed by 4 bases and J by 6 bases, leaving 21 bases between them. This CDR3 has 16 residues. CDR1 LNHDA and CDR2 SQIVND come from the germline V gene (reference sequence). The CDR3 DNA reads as TGTGCCAGTAGTAAGGACTCTGGACGGATTTACTCTGAAGCTTTCTTT. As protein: CASSKDSGRIYSEAFF.

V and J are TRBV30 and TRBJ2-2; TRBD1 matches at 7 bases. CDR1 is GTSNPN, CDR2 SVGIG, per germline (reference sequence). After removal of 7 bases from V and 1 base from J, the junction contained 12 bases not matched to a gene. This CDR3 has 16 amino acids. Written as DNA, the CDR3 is TGTGCCTACAACCTCCTCCGGGACAGGAACACCGGGGAGCTGTTTTTT. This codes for CAYNLLRDRNTGELFF.

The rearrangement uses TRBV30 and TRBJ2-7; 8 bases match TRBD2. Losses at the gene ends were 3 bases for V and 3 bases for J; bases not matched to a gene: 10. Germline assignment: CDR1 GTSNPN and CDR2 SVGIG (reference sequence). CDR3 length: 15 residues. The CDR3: CAWSGVEAGDYEQYF. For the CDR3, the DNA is TGTGCCTGGAGCGGGGTGGAAGCGGGAGACTACGAGCAGTACTTC.

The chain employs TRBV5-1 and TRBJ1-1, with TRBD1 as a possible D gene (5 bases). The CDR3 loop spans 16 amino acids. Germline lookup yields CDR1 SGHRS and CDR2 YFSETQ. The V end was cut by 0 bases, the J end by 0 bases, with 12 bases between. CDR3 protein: CASSLGPGLMNTEAFF. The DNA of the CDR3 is TGCGCCAGCAGCTTGGGACCAGGGCTAATGAACACTGAAGCTTTCTTT.

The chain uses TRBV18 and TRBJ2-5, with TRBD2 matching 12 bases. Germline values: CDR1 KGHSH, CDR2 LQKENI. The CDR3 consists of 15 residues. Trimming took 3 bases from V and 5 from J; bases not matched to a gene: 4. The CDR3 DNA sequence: TGTGCCAGCTCACCCGGACTAGCGGGGACCGAGACCCAGTACTTC. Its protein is CASSPGLAGTETQYF.

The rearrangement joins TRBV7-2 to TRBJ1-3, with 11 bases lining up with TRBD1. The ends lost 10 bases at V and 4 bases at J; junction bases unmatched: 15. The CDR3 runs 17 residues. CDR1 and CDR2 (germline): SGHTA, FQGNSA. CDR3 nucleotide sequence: TGTGCCACCATGGCGGACAGGGGGCCAATAGGGGGAAACACCATATATTTT. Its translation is CATMADRGPIGGNTIYF.

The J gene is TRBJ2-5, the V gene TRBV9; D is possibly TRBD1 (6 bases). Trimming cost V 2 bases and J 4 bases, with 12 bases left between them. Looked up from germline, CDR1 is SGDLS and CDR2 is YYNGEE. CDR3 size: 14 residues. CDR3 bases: TGTGCCAGCAGCGTCCTGGGGGCCGGAGAGACCCAGTACTTC. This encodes CASSVLGAGETQYF.

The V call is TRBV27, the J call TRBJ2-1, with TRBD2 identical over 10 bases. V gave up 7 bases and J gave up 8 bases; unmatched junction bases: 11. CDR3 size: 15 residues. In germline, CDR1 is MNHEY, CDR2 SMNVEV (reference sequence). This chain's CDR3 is CASKKNPSGSYEQFF. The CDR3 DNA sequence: TGTGCCAGCAAAAAAAACCCTAGCGGGAGCTATGAGCAGTTCTTC.

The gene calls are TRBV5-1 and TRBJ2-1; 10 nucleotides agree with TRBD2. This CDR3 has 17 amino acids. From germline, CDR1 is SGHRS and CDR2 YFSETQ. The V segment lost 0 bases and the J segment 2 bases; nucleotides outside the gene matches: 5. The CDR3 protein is CASSLASGSLPYNEQFF. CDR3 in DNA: TGCGCCAGCAGCTTGGCTAGCGGGAGCCTCCCCTACAATGAGCAGTTCTTC.

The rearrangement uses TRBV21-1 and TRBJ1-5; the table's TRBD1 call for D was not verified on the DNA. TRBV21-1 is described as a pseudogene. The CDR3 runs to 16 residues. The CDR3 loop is CASSTDRGTVNQPQHF. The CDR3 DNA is TGTGCCAGCAGCACCGACAGGGGGACCGTCAATCAGCCCCAGCATTTT.

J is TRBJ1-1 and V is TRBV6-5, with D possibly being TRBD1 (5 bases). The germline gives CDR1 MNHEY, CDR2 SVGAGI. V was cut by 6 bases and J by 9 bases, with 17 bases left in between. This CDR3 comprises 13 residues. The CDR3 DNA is TGTGCCAGCAGACTTAATGCGGGGCTGAAAGCTTTCTTT. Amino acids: CASRLNAGLKAFF.

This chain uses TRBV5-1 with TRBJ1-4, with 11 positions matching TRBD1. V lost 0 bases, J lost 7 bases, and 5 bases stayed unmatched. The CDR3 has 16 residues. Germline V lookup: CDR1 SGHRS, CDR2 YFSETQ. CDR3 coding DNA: TGCGCCAGCAGCTTGGAATCCGGGACAGGGGGTGAAAAACTGTTTTTT. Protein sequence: CASSLESGTGGEKLFF.

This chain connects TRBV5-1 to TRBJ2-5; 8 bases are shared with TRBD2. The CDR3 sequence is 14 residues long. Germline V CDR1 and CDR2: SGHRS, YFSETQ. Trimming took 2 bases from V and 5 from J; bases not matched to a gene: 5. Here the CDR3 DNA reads TGCGCCAGCAGCTTTTCGGGAGGGCTGGAGACCCAGTACTTC. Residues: CASSFSGGLETQYF. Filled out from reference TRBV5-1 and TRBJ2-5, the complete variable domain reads KAGVTQTPRYLIKTRGQQVTLSCSPISGHRSVSWYQQTPGQGLQFLFEYFSETQRNKGNFPGRFSGRQFSNSRSEMNVSTLELGDSALYLCASSFSGGLETQYFGPGTRLLVL.

The CDR3 is CASSKTGGSRQETQYF. The CDR3, as DNA: TGTGCCAGCAGCAAAACAGGGGGCTCGAGGCAAGAGACCCAGTACTTC. This chain connects TRBV7-3 to TRBJ2-5; 9 nucleotides line up with TRBD1. This CDR3 region has 16 residues. Germline CDR1 is SGHTA and CDR2 is FQGTGA. Germline trimming cut 5 bases from V and 2 bases from J; bases unmatched to any gene: 9. Supplemented by reference TRBV7-3 and TRBJ2-5, the full variable domain reads GAGVSQTPSNKVTEKGKYVELRCDPISGHTALYWYRQSLGQGPEFLIYFQGTGAADDSGLPNDRFFAVRPEGSVSTLKIQRTERGDSAVYLCASSKTGGSRQETQYFGPGTRLLVL.

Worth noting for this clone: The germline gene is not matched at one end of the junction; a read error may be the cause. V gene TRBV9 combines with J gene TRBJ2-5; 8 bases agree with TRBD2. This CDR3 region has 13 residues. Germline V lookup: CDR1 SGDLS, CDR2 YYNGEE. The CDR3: CASNVAGQETQYF. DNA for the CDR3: TGTGCCAGCAACGTAGCGGGGCAAGAGACCCAGTACTTC.

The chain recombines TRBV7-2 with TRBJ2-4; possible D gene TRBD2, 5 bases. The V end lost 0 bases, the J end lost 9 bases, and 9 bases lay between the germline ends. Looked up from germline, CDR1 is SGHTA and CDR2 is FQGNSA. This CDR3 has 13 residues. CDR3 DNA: TGTGCCAGCAGCTTAGCTCGGGATTTCATTCAGTACTTC. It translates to CASSLARDFIQYF.

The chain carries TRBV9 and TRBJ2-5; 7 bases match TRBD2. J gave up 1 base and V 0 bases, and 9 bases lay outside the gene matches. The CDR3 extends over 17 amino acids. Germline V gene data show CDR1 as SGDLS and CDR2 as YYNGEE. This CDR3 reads CASSVGGLAAFQETQYF. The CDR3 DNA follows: TGTGCCAGCAGCGTAGGAGGGCTAGCGGCCTTCCAAGAGACCCAGTACTTC.

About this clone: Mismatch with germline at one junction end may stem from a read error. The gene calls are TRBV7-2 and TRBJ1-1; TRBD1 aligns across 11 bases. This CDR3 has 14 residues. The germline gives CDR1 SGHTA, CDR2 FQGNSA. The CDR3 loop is CASSRDRGNPEAFF. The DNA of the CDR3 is TGTGCCAGCAGCCGGGACAGGGGGAACCCTGAAGCTTTCTTT.

The CDR3: CASSGGGQNTEAFF. The CDR3 coding sequence is TGCGCCAGCAGTGGAGGGGGTCAGAACACTGAAGCTTTCTTT. The chain carries TRBV10-1 and TRBJ1-1; tentatively, D is TRBD1 (6 bases). The CDR3 loop spans 14 amino acids. V lost 4 bases to trimming and J lost 1 base, with 10 bases between them. Germline V gene sequence: CDR1 WNHNN, CDR2 SYGVQD (reference sequence).

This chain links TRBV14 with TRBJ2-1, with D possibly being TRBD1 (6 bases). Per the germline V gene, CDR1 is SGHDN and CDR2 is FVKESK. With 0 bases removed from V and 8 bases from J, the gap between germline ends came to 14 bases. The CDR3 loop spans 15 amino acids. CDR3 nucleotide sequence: TGTGCCAGCAGCCAAGAACAGGGTAGAAGCCATGAGCAGTTCTTC. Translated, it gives CASSQEQGRSHEQFF.

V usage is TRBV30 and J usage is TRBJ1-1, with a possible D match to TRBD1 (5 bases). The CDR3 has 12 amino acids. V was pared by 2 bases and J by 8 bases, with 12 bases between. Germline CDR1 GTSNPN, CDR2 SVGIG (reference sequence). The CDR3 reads CAWSPSGWEAFF. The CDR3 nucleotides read TGTGCCTGGAGTCCCTCAGGGTGGGAAGCTTTCTTT.

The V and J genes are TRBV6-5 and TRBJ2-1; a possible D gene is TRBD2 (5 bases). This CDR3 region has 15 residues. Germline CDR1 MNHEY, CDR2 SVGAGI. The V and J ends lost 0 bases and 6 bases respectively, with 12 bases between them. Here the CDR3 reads CASSYSMSGGNEQFF. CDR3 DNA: TGTGCCAGCAGTTACTCGATGAGTGGAGGCAATGAGCAGTTCTTC.

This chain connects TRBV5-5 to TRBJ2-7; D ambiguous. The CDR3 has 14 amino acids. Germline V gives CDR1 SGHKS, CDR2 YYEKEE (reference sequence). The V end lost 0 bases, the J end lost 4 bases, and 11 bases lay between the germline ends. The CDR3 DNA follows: TGTGCCAGCAGCTTGGGACCCGCCGGGTACGAGCAGTACTTC. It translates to CASSLGPAGYEQYF.

The CDR3 region is CASSGTTGGYQETQYF. CDR3 DNA sequence: TGCGCCAGCAGCGGAACGACAGGGGGGTATCAAGAGACCCAGTACTTC. The rearrangement links TRBV5-1 to TRBJ2-5; TRBD1 matches at 9 bases. There are 16 residues in the CDR3. V was pared by 4 bases and J by 2 bases, with 9 bases of the junction left unmatched. CDR1 SGHRS and CDR2 YFSETQ come from the germline V gene.